A single sample is the source of the 19 T cell receptor beta chains below, sequenced in a study of human T cells and chemical hapten exposure. As for time point: patch test 3, about 24 weeks after DPC sensitization. Treatment specified: therapeutic diphenylcyclopropenone sensitization with weekly scalp DPC. One entry per CDR3 protein, called by TCRdb with MiXCR from the RACE reads. In the table there are approximately 86,000 distinct CDR3 sequences, 9.5% to 13% of which are singletons. The material sequenced was whole blood, taken in connection with sensitization to the hapten diphenylcyclopropenone (DPC). The receptor set was obtained from a woman in her thirties with alopecia areata. Some clones in this sample may be carry-over from other donors' samples.

V gene TRBV27 combines with J gene TRBJ2-3; the match to TRBD2 covers 14 bases. Per germline, CDR1 MNHEY and CDR2 SMNVEV (reference sequence). Trimming cost V 5 bases and J 4 bases; bases outside gene matches: 5. The CDR3 is 16 residues long. As DNA, the CDR3 is TGTGCCAGCAGTACGGGACTAGCGGGGGCCTCAGATACGCAGTATTTT. Translating gives CASSTGLAGASDTQYF.

This clonotype was observed a few times. The chain employs TRBV12-3 or TRBV12-4 and TRBJ2-3, with unresolved D. Trimming removed 6 bases from V and 2 bases from J, with 18 bases in between. The CDR3 spans 16 residues. This chain's CDR3 is CASSPSVGPHTDTQYF. The CDR3 nucleotides are TGTGCCAGCAGCCCCTCCGTAGGACCCCACACAGATACGCAGTATTTT.

This clonotype has ten or more counts. The gene calls are TRBV10-3 and TRBJ2-3, with 8 bases aligning to TRBD2. The length of the CDR3 is 18 residues. Per the germline V gene, CDR1 is ENHRY and CDR2 is SYGVKD. Trimming took 4 bases from V and 0 from J; bases not matched to a gene: 12. As DNA, the CDR3 is TGTGCCATCAGTGTGACTAGCGTCCCTATCTCTAGCACAGATACGCAGTATTTT. Its protein is CAISVTSVPISSTDTQYF.

This clonotype was counted only a few times. Here the CDR3 DNA reads TGCAGTGCTAGAGACAGGGGGTTGACCTCTGGGGCCAACGTCCTGACTTTC. Its protein is CSARDRGLTSGANVLTF. The chain joins TRBV20-1 to TRBJ2-6, with 7 bases that match TRBD1. The germline V gene encodes CDR1 DFQATT and CDR2 SNEGSKA (reference sequence). The CDR3 contains 17 residues. V gave up 0 bases and J gave up 0 bases; unmatched junction bases: 5.

This chain links TRBV7-6 with TRBJ1-5; the D gene is possibly TRBD1 (5 bases). The germline gives CDR1 SGHVS, CDR2 FNYEAQ. The germline V and J ends were trimmed by 1 base and 2 bases, with 9 bases remaining between them. This CDR3 spans 15 amino acids. CDR3 DNA: TGTGCCAGCAGCTTAGGACAGTCGGGCAATCAGCCCCAGCATTTT. Translated, it gives CASSLGQSGNQPQHF.

The rearrangement uses TRBV29-1 and TRBJ2-5; D not resolved. The germline V gene encodes CDR1 SQVTM and CDR2 ANQGSEA. The CDR3 is made up of 13 amino acids. Trimming removed 3 bases from V and 5 bases from J, with 13 bases in between. This chain's CDR3 is CSVEGNVGETQYF. For the CDR3, the DNA is TGCAGCGTTGAGGGGAACGTTGGCGAGACCCAGTACTTC.

Many counts were recorded for this clonotype. The chain joins TRBV18 to TRBJ1-6; D call uncertain. Trimming shortened V by 1 base and J by 9 bases, and 13 bases separated the two germline ends. Germline V lookup: CDR1 KGHSH, CDR2 LQKENI. The CDR3 sequence is 15 residues long. The CDR3 sequence: CASSPLVGDGSPLHF. CDR3 nucleotide sequence: TGTGCCAGCTCACCACTGGTTGGAGATGGTTCACCCCTCCACTTT.

Worth noting for this clonotype: A single base separates this from a much larger clone, so it may be a read error. The chain has TRBV10-3 and TRBJ2-5; a weak D match, TRBD1 (5 bases). V lost 5 bases to trimming and J lost 5 bases, with 15 bases between them. This CDR3 comprises 14 residues. Germline CDR1 and CDR2: ENHRY and SYGVKD. This CDR3 reads CAISHTQDRETQYF. The CDR3 DNA is TGTGCCATCAGTCATACACAGGATCGGGAGACCCAGTACTTC.

In this sample, this clonotype turned up many times. The chain's CDR3 is CASSVGGRGGELFF. The CDR3 DNA sequence: TGCGCCAGCAGTGTGGGGGGCCGGGGCGGGGAGCTGTTTTTT. The chain links TRBV10-2 to TRBJ2-2, with D perhaps matching TRBD1 or TRBD2 (6 bases each). Trimming took 4 bases from V and 7 from J, leaving 13 bases between them. The CDR3 contains 14 residues. Germline V gives CDR1 WSHSY, CDR2 SAAADI.

The chain is built from TRBV28 and TRBJ1-2; D is uncertain. CDR3 length equals 13 residues. The germline V and J ends were trimmed by 7 bases and 7 bases, with 16 bases remaining between them. Germline CDR1 MDHEN, CDR2 SYDVKM. The CDR3 region is CASTPAGPGGYTF. The CDR3 coding sequence is TGTGCCAGCACCCCGGCGGGTCCGGGTGGCTACACCTTC.

The genes are TRBV6-5 and TRBJ2-2; 7 positions match TRBD2. The ends lost 2 bases at V and 3 bases at J; junction bases unmatched: 3. This CDR3 has 15 residues. CDR1 and CDR2 from the germline V gene are MNHEY and SVGAGI. The CDR3 sequence: CASSYGREYTGELFF. Written as DNA, the CDR3 is TGTGCCAGCAGTTACGGGCGGGAGTACACCGGGGAGCTGTTTTTT.

This clonotype showed up many times. This chain joins TRBV3-1 and TRBJ1-5, with a tentative D call TRBD1 (5 bases). V was cut by 5 bases and J by 7 bases, with 9 bases left in between. This CDR3 is 12 amino acids long. Per the germline V gene, CDR1 is LGHDT and CDR2 is YNNKEL (reference sequence). CDR3 sequence reads: CASSWGGQPQHF. Here the CDR3 DNA reads TGTGCCAGCAGCTGGGGGGGGCAGCCCCAGCATTTT. Looking up the rest from reference TRBV3-1 and TRBJ1-5 gives the full variable domain: DTAVSQTPKYLVTQMGNDKSIKCEQNLGHDTMYWYKQDSKKFLKIMFSYNNKELIINETVPNRFSPKSPDKAHLNLHINSLELGDSAVYFCASSWGGQPQHFGDGTRLSIL.

As to this clonotype: Compared with germline, one end of the junction differs, possibly owing to a read error. The chain couples TRBV7-6 to TRBJ2-6, with D possibly called TRBD1 or TRBD2 (5 bases each). CDR3 length: 17 residues. Germline V lookup: CDR1 SGHVS, CDR2 FNYEAQ. The CDR3 is CASSLYGRGSGANVLTF. The DNA of the CDR3 is TGTGCCAGCAGCTTATATGGACGGGGCTCTGGAGCCAACGTCCTGACTTTC.

There are many counts of this clonotype. In nucleotides, the CDR3 is TGTGCCAGCAGTGAAGCGCTCCGCATACGTGGAAACACCATATATTTT. This codes for CASSEALRIRGNTIYF. V usage is TRBV2 and J usage is TRBJ1-3, with D unresolved. The CDR3 has 16 residues. V was pared by 0 bases and J by 3 bases, with 12 bases between. Germline CDR1 is SNHLY and CDR2 is FYNNEI.

The table lists this clonotype with many counts. CDR3 residues: CASSGLTGGRGEQFF. CDR3 coding DNA: TGTGCCAGCAGTGGTCTCACTGGGGGCCGAGGGGAGCAGTTCTTC. The chain employs TRBV2 and TRBJ2-1; possibly TRBD1 for D (6 bases). Germline loops: CDR1 SNHLY, CDR2 FYNNEI. Trimming removed 4 bases at V and 10 bases at J, with 20 bases between. This CDR3 spans 15 amino acids.

This clonotype was seen more than once but under ten times. The chain joins TRBV4-1 to TRBJ2-4; D is unresolved. The V end lost 0 bases, the J end lost 12 bases, and 9 bases lay between the germline ends. From germline, CDR1 is MGHRA and CDR2 YSYEKL. This CDR3 is 12 amino acids long. The CDR3: CASSQDRTTQYF. Here the CDR3 DNA reads TGCGCCAGCAGCCAAGATCGTACCACTCAGTACTTC.

This chain links TRBV28 with TRBJ2-3; 9 nucleotides agree with TRBD1. The J segment lost 3 bases and the V segment lost 6 bases, leaving 10 bases of the junction unmatched. The CDR3 is 16 amino acids. CDR1 is MDHEN, CDR2 SYDVKM, per germline. As DNA, the CDR3 is TGTGCCAGCAGACTCCGGGACAGGGAAGCTACAGATACGCAGTATTTT. This gives the protein CASRLRDREATDTQYF.

The chain combines TRBV7-6 with TRBJ2-5, with TRBD1 as a possible D gene (5 bases). The CDR3 covers 16 residues. Trimming pared 4 bases from V and 1 base from J, leaving 16 bases between. Germline loops: CDR1 SGHVS, CDR2 FNYEAQ. Here the CDR3 DNA reads TGTGCCAGCAGCTCTAGGTTAGGGGCGGCCCAAGAGACCCAGTACTTC. It translates to CASSSRLGAAQETQYF.

At least ten counts were recorded for this clonotype. This chain links TRBV6-2 or TRBV6-3 with TRBJ2-4, with TRBD1 as a possible D gene (5 bases). CDR1 and CDR2 from the germline V gene are MNHEY and SVGEGT. This CDR3 has 15 amino acids. Trimming removed 8 bases from V and 0 bases from J, with 14 bases in between. This chain's CDR3 is CASGTGNIAKNIQYF. DNA of the CDR3: TGTGCCAGCGGTACAGGAAACATAGCCAAAAACATTCAGTACTTC.